Listed below are T cell receptor beta chains from one sample, sequenced in a study of identical twins. A single record per CDR3 protein comes from TCRdb applying MiXCR to the 5' RACE reads. Of around 490,000 distinct CDR3 sequences listed, nearly 15% are singletons. This sample also appeared in a second study, on yellow fever vaccine responses in identical twins.

Material: CD4+ T cells sorted from blood. All receptors derive from a woman between 18 and 30 years old in good health. The CDR3 runs from the conserved cysteine through the conserved F or W. D genes are given only for firm matches. Where a row states a size, it is once, few, many or the class of an expanded clone; other rows omit it.

j_gene,len,v_gene,abundance,d_gene,CDR3nt,CDR3aa
TRBJ1-2,14,TRBV20-1,few,.,TGCAGTGCTAGAGATGCAGACCCTAACTATGGCTACACCTTC,CSARDADPNYGYTF
TRBJ1-5,16,TRBV6-1,.,TRBD1,TGTGCCAGCAGTGAGGGGACAGGGCCGAGCAATCAGCCCCAGCATTTT,CASSEGTGPSNQPQHF
TRBJ2-3,16,TRBV9,few,TRBD2,TGTGCCAGCAGCGCTCCGGGACTAGCGGGGGCCGATACGCAGTATTTT,CASSAPGLAGADTQYF
TRBJ2-3,13,TRBV5-1,.,.,TGCGCCAGCAGCTTGTCGGGGGGCAATACGCAGTATTTT,CASSLSGGNTQYF
TRBJ2-5,12,TRBV20-1,.,TRBD1,TGCAGTGCCAGGACAGGGGAGGAGACCCAGTACTTC,CSARTGEETQYF
TRBJ2-3,18,TRBV12-3/TRBV12-4,few,TRBD2,TGTGCCAGCAGTTTAGGAGGAGGGCTAGCGGGACCTCTGGATACGCAGTATTTT,CASSLGGGLAGPLDTQYF
TRBJ2-1,15,TRBV10-2,.,TRBD2,TGCGCCAGCAGACGGACTAGCGGCCTATACAATGAGCAGTTCTTC,CASRRTSGLYNEQFF
TRBJ2-7,15,TRBV5-6,.,TRBD2,TGTGCCAGCACCTCCGGGACTAGCGCAACCTACGAGCAGTACTTC,CASTSGTSATYEQYF
TRBJ2-1,17,TRBV20-1,.,TRBD2,TGCAGTGGGCGGGAGTGGGAACGTCGGACAAGTTTGAATGAGCAGTTCTTC,CSGREWERRTSLNEQFF
TRBJ2-1,15,TRBV6-1,.,TRBD2,TGTGCCAGCAGTGGACTAGCGGGGGCAGGGAATGAGCAGTTCTTC,CASSGLAGAGNEQFF
TRBJ2-3,19,TRBV21-1,few,.,TGTGCCAGCACCAACCTTGGGACTAGCGGGAGTCGATTTACAGATACGCAGTATTTT,CASTNLGTSGSRFTDTQYF
TRBJ2-1,13,TRBV12-3/TRBV12-4,few,TRBD1,TGTGCCACAGGCGACGAGGGGGCCAATGAGCAGTTCTTC,CATGDEGANEQFF
TRBJ2-4,16,TRBV28,.,TRBD1,TGTGCCAGCAGTCCCAGGGGGCGCGAGGCCAAAAACATTCAGTACTTC,CASSPRGREAKNIQYF
TRBJ1-1,13,TRBV28,few,.,TGTGCCAGCAGTTTATTGAGGGCCACTGAAGCTTTCTTT,CASSLLRATEAFF
TRBJ2-3,15,TRBV27,few,TRBD1,TGTGCCATTTCGAAAGGGACAGGGGGCGCGGATACGCAGTATTTT,CAISKGTGGADTQYF
TRBJ2-1,11,TRBV12-5,.,.,TGTGCTAGTGGTTCGCAATTTGAGCAGTTCTTC,CASGSQFEQFF
TRBJ2-3,16,TRBV20-1,.,TRBD2,TGCAGTGCTAACCACCTAGCGGGGGGGTACACAGATACGCAGTATTTT,CSANHLAGGYTDTQYF
TRBJ2-2,14,TRBV11-2,.,.,TGTGCCAGCAGCTTCCAAGAAGGCACCGGGGAGCTGTTTTTT,CASSFQEGTGELFF
TRBJ2-1,13,TRBV20-1,.,.,TGCAGTGCCCCAGGGGAGCGGTACAATGAGCAGTTCTTC,CSAPGERYNEQFF
TRBJ2-5,13,TRBV7-3,few,TRBD1,TGTGCCAGCAGCTCGGGACAGTGGGAGACCCAGTACTTC,CASSSGQWETQYF
TRBJ2-2,14,TRBV2,.,TRBD1,TGTGCCAGCAAAGCAGGGGGCGACCCCGGGGAGCTGTTTTTT,CASKAGGDPGELFF
TRBJ2-7,16,TRBV12-3/TRBV12-4,few,TRBD2,TGTGCCAGCAGCCCGCCCCTAGCGGGCCCAACCTACGAGCAGTACTTC,CASSPPLAGPTYEQYF
TRBJ2-1,13,TRBV20-1,.,.,TGCAGTGCTAGAGATGGGCCTCTCAATGAGCAGTTCTTC,CSARDGPLNEQFF
TRBJ2-1,15,TRBV20-1,.,TRBD2,TGCAGTGCTAGGGGACTAGCGGGGGGATACAATGAGCAGTTCTTC,CSARGLAGGYNEQFF
TRBJ2-3,15,TRBV27,few,.,TGTGCCAGCAGTCCCTTAGGCCCGGCAGGAGATACGCAGTATTTT,CASSPLGPAGDTQYF
TRBJ2-1,15,TRBV12-3/TRBV12-4,many,TRBD1,TGTGCCAGCAGTTCCTCGGGACAGACCCACAATGAGCAGTTCTTC,CASSSSGQTHNEQFF
TRBJ2-3,15,TRBV5-1,many,.,TGCGCCAGCAGCCCGCCCACGACTAGATCGGATACGCAGTATTTT,CASSPPTTRSDTQYF
TRBJ2-2,14,TRBV10-2,few,.,TGCGCCAGCATCCCCGGTAAATCAACCGGGGAGCTGTTTTTT,CASIPGKSTGELFF
TRBJ2-1,14,TRBV6-5,.,TRBD2,TGTGCCAGCAGTACTAGCGGGAGGAATAATGAGCAGTTCTTC,CASSTSGRNNEQFF
TRBJ2-5,13,TRBV5-1,.,TRBD2,TGCGCCAGCGGGACTAGCGGGGGCGAGACCCAGTACTTC,CASGTSGGETQYF
TRBJ1-2,16,TRBV5-6,few,TRBD1,TGTGCCAGCAGCTTGCAACAGGGGGGAGCTAACTATGGCTACACCTTC,CASSLQQGGANYGYTF
TRBJ2-1,15,TRBV5-6,few,TRBD2,TGTGCCAGCAGCAACGGGGGGATTTCCTACAATGAGCAGTTCTTC,CASSNGGISYNEQFF
TRBJ2-4,16,TRBV9,.,TRBD1,TGTGCCAGCAGCGTAGATCAGGGACAGTTTAAAAACATTCAGTACTTC,CASSVDQGQFKNIQYF